The entry below gives a single T cell receptor (beta chain) sequence along with its context. Its antigen remains unidentified. The sample originates from a study of cytomegalovirus exposure and HLA in healthy donors. Overall study findings and caveats: In a later analysis, TCR beta V- and J-gene trimming was associated with a missense DCLRE1C variant. Earlier analysis looked at TCR beta V segments, and most were productive about 90% or about 30% of the time. Three CMV-associated chains proved CMV antigen-specific in vitro. Researchers reportedly found TCR beta sequences accurately predicted most subjects' HLA-A and HLA-B alleles.

PCR primers comprised 60 Vbeta and 13 Jbeta primers. Sequencing was performed with immunoSEQ multiplex PCR; in TCRdb, only in-frame clones are kept and a portion is missing. Of roughly 140,000 clones listed, 60% to 70% are singletons. The CDR3 contains 15 residues. V dropped 7 bases and J dropped 6; count of bases not matched to a gene: 9. Per germline, CDR1 MDHEN and CDR2 SYDVKM. J is TRBJ1-6 and V is TRBV28; 7 positions agree with TRBD1. This clonotype was sampled from a woman aged 55-69 years in good health and CMV-seropositive. Input material: PBMCs. The CDR3 bases are TGTGCCAGCATAAGCGGACAGGACCCTAATTCACCCCTCCACTTT. Residues: CASISGQDPNSPLHF. Filled out from reference TRBV28 and TRBJ1-6, the complete variable domain reads DVKVTQSSRYLVKRTGEKVFLECVQDMDHENMFWYRQDPGLGLRLIYFSYDVKMKEKGDIPEGYSVSREKKERFSLILESASTNQTSMYLCASISGQDPNSPLHFGNGTRLTVT.